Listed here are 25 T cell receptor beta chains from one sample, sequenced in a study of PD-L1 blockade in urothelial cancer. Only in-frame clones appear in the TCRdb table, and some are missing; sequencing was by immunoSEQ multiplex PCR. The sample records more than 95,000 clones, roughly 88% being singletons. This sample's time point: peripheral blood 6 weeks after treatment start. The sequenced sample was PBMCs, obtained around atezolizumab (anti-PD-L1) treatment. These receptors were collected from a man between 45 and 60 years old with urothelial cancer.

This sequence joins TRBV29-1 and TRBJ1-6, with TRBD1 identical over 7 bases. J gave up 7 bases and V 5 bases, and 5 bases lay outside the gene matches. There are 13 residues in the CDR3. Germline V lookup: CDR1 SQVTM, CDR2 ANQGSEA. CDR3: CSVQTGYNSPLHF. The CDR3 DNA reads TGCAGCGTTCAGACAGGGTACAATTCACCCCTCCACTTT.

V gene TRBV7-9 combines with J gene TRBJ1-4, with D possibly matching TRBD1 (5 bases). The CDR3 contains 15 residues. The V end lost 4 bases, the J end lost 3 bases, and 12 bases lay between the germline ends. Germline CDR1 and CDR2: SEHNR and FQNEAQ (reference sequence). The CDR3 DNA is TGTGCCAGCAGCTCCCGACAGACACCTAATGAAAAACTGTTTTTT. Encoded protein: CASSSRQTPNEKLFF.

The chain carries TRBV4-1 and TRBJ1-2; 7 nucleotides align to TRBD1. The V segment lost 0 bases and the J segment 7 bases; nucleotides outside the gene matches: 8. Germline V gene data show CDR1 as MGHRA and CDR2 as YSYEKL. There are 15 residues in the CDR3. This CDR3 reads CASSQDPRGLSGYTF. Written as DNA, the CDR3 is TGCGCCAGCAGCCAAGATCCAAGGGGGCTGAGTGGCTACACCTTC.

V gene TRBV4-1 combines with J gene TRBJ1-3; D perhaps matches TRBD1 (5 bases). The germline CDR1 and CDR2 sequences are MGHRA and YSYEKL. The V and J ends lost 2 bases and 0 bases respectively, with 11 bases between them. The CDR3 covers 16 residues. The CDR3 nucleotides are TGCGCCAGCAGCCAACAACAGGAAAGCTCTGGAAACACCATATATTTT. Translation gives CASSQQQESSGNTIYF.

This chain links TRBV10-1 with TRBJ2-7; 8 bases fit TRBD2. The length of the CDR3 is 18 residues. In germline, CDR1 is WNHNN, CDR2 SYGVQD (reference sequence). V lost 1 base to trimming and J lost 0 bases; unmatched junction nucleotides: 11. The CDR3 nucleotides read TGCGCCAGCAGTGAGTTCCTCGGGGGGGGGAGTAGCTCCTACGAGCAGTACTTC. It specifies CASSEFLGGGSSSYEQYF.

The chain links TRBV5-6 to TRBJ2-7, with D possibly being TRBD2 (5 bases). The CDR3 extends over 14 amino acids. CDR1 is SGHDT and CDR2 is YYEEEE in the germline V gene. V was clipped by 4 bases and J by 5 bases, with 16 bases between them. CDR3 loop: CASSAGLGRDEQYF. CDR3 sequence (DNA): TGTGCCAGCAGCGCCGGACTGGGGAGAGACGAGCAGTACTTC.

In DNA, the CDR3 is TGTGCCAGCAGCGACAGGGGCCCAGGCAATGAGCAGTTCTTC. It codes for CASSDRGPGNEQFF. V is TRBV7-2 and J is TRBJ2-1; 8 bases are shared with TRBD1. Germline V lookup: CDR1 SGHTA, CDR2 FQGNSA. The CDR3 consists of 14 residues. The trim removed 5 bases at V and 6 bases at J, leaving 6 bases unmatched.

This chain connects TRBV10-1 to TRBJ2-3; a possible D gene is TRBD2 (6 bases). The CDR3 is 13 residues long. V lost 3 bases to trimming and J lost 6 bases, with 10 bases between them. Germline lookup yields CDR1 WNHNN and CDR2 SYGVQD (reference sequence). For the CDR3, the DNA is TGCGCCAGCAGTGAATCGGGAGCGGATACGCAGTATTTT. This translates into CASSESGADTQYF.

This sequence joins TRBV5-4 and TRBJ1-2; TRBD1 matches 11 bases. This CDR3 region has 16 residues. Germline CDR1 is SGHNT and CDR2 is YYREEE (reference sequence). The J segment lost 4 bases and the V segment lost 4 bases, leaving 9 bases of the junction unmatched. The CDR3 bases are TGTGCCAGCAGCCAAACGGGACAGGGGGGTGTCTATGGCTACACCTTC. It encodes CASSQTGQGGVYGYTF.

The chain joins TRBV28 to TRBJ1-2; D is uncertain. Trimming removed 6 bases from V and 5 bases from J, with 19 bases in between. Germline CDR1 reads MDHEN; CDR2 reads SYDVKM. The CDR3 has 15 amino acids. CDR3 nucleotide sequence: TGTGCCAGCAGAGTAGGGAGTGAGGCCTGGTATGGCTACACCTTC. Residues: CASRVGSEAWYGYTF.

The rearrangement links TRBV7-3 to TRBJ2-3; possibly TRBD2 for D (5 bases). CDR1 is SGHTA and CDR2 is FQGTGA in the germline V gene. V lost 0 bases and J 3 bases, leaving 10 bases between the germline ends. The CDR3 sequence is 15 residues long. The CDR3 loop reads CASSLTGGPTDTQYF. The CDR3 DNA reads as TGTGCCAGCAGCTTAACCGGCGGGCCGACAGATACGCAGTATTTT.

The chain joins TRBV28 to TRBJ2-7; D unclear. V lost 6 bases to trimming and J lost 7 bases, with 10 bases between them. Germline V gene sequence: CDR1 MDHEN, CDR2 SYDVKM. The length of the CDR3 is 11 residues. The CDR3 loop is CASSPFLEQYF. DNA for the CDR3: TGTGCCAGCAGCCCGTTTCTTGAGCAGTACTTC.

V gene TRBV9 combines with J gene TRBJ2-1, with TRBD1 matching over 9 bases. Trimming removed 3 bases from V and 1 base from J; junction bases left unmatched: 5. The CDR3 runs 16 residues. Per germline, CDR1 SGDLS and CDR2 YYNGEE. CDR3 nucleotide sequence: TGTGCCAGCAGCGGAAGGACAGGGGATTCCTACAATGAGCAGTTCTTC. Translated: CASSGRTGDSYNEQFF.

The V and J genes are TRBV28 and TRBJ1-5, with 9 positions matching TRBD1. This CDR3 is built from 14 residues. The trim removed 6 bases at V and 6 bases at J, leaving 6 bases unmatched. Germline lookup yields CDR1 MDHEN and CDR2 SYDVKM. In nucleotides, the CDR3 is TGTGCCAGCAGCGCGACAGGGGGAAGTCAGCCCCAGCATTTT. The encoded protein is CASSATGGSQPQHF.

CDR3 sequence: CASSSYTDTQYF. DNA for the CDR3: TGTGCCAGCAGCTCCTACACAGATACGCAGTATTTT. This chain links TRBV7-2 with TRBJ2-3; no reliable D call. Germline values: CDR1 SGHTA, CDR2 FQGNSA. The CDR3 runs 12 residues. With 4 bases removed from V and 2 bases from J, the gap between germline ends came to 4 bases.

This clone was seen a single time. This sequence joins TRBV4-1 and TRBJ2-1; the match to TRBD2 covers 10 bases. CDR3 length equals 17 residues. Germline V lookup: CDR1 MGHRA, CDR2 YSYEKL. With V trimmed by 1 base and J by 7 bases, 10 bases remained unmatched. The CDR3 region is CASSQVSLAGAKNEQFF. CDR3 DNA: TGCGCCAGCAGCCAAGTATCTCTAGCGGGAGCTAAGAATGAGCAGTTCTTC.

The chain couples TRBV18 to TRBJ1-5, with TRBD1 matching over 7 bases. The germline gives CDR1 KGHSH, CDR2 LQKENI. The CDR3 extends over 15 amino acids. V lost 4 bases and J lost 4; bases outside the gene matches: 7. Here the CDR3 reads CASSREQGINQPQHF. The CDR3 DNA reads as TGTGCCAGCTCACGCGAACAGGGGATTAATCAGCCCCAGCATTTT.

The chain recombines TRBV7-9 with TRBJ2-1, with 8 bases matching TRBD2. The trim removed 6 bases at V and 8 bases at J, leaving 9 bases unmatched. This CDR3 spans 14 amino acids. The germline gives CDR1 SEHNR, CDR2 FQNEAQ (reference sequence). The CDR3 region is CASRLTSGSHEQFF. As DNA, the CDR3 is TGTGCCAGCAGGTTAACCAGCGGGAGCCATGAGCAGTTCTTC.

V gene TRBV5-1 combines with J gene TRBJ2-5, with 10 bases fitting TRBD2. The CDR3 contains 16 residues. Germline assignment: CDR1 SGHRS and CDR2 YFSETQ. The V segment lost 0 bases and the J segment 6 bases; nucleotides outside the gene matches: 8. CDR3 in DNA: TGCGCCAGCAGCTTGGAGTTAGCGGGAGGTCTGAAGACCCAGTACTTC. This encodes CASSLELAGGLKTQYF. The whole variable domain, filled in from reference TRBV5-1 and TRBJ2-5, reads KAGVTQTPRYLIKTRGQQVTLSCSPISGHRSVSWYQQTPGQGLQFLFEYFSETQRNKGNFPGRFSGRQFSNSRSEMNVSTLELGDSALYLCASSLELAGGLKTQYFGPGTRLLVL.

In DNA, the CDR3 is TGCAGCGCCGAGGGGGCTGGCACCGGGGAGCTGTTTTTT. Translated: CSAEGAGTGELFF. The V call is TRBV29-1, the J call TRBJ2-2, with TRBD1 identical over 7 bases. Germline CDR1 reads SQVTM; CDR2 reads ANQGSEA. After removal of 7 bases from V and 4 bases from J, the junction contained 6 bases not matched to a gene. CDR3 length equals 13 residues.

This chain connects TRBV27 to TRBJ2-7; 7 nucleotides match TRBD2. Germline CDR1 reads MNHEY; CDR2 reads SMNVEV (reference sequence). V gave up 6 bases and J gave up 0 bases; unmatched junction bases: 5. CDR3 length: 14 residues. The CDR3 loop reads CASRTGTNSYEQYF. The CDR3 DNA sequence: TGTGCCAGCAGAACCGGGACTAACTCCTACGAGCAGTACTTC.

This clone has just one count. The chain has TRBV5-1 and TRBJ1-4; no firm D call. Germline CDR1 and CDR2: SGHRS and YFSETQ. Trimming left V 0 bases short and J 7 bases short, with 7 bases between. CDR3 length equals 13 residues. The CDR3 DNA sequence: TGCGCCAGCAGCTTGGGGCGAGGTGAAAAACTGTTTTTT. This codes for CASSLGRGEKLFF.

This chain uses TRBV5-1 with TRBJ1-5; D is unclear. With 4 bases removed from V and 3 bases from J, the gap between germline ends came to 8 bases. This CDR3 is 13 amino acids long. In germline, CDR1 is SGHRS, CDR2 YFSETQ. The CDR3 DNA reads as TGCGCCAGCAGCCAGACTACCAATCAGCCCCAGCATTTT. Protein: CASSQTTNQPQHF.

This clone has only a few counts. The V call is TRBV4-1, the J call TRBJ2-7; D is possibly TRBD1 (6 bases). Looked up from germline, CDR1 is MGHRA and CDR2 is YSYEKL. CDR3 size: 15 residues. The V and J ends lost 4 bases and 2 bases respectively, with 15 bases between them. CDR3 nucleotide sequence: TGCGCCAGCAGCCTTGGGGGACACCAGCCCTACGAGCAGTACTTC. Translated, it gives CASSLGGHQPYEQYF.

CDR3 sequence (DNA): TGTGCCAGCAGCGAGGGGACAAACTCATTGGGGGAGACCCAGTACTTC. This sequence encodes CASSEGTNSLGETQYF. The V gene is TRBV7-6, the J gene TRBJ2-5; a possible D gene is TRBD1 (6 bases). Trimming removed 5 bases from V and 5 bases from J, with 21 bases in between. CDR1 and CDR2 (germline): SGHVS, FNYEAQ. This CDR3 has 16 amino acids.